Listed below are T cell receptor beta chains from one sample, sequenced in a study of T cell repertoires in cytomegalovirus infection. TCRdb reprocessed the reads with MiXCR, giving one entry per CDR3 protein. The sample contains 700,000 to 850,000 distinct CDR3 sequences, around a third of which appear only once. The antigens of these receptors remain unknown. This sample comprised cultured CD8+ T cells from PBMCs, obtained from culture after CMV antigen stimulation. These receptors were collected from a human donor in good health (CMV status not recorded). Some clones in this sample may be carry-over from other donors' samples. CDR3s include the opening cysteine and the closing phenylalanine or tryptophan. A D gene is named only where the DNA matches it firmly. Part of the rows lack a size; the others show once, few, many or a class for expanded clones.

v_call: TRBV19
clone_size: -
j_call: TRBJ1-1
d_call: TRBD1
cdr3_nt: TGTGCCAGTATCTCATCCCTGGACAGGGGGGCCACTGAAGCTTTCTTT
cdr3_aa: CASISSLDRGATEAFF

v_call: TRBV7-9
clone_size: -
j_call: TRBJ2-1
d_call: -
cdr3_nt: TGTGCCAGCAGCCCTCCCAGAGACGGCGACAATGAGCAGTTCTTC
cdr3_aa: CASSPPRDGDNEQFF

v_call: TRBV7-2
clone_size: many
j_call: TRBJ2-1
d_call: -
cdr3_nt: TGTGCCAGCAGCTTCGACGGGGGCTCCTACAATGAGCAGTTCTTC
cdr3_aa: CASSFDGGSYNEQFF

v_call: TRBV6-5
clone_size: few
j_call: TRBJ1-1
d_call: TRBD1
cdr3_nt: TGTGCCAGCAGTTTCTCGCGGGACAGAGGAGCTTTCTTT
cdr3_aa: CASSFSRDRGAFF

v_call: TRBV29-1
clone_size: -
j_call: TRBJ1-3
d_call: TRBD1
cdr3_nt: TGCAGCGTTGTAGGGAGTGGGACCGGACAGGGGATCTCTGGAAACACCATATATTTT
cdr3_aa: CSVVGSGTGQGISGNTIYF

v_call: TRBV7-8
clone_size: many
j_call: TRBJ1-2
d_call: -
cdr3_nt: TGTGCCAGCAGCTTTTCCGGGGGGACAAACTATGGCTACACCTTC
cdr3_aa: CASSFSGGTNYGYTF

v_call: TRBV7-6
clone_size: many
j_call: TRBJ2-3
d_call: -
cdr3_nt: TGTGCCAGCAGCTTAGGAGGTGATCTCACAGATACGCAGTATTTT
cdr3_aa: CASSLGGDLTDTQYF

v_call: TRBV28
clone_size: few
j_call: TRBJ1-1
d_call: -
cdr3_nt: TGTGCCAGCAGTTTATGGGGGGATCACACTGAAGCTTTCTTT
cdr3_aa: CASSLWGDHTEAFF

v_call: TRBV7-6
clone_size: few
j_call: TRBJ1-5
d_call: -
cdr3_nt: TGTGCCAGCAGCCCTGGGCCCGTAAATCAGCCCCAGCATTTT
cdr3_aa: CASSPGPVNQPQHF

v_call: TRBV6-1
clone_size: many
j_call: TRBJ2-2
d_call: TRBD2
cdr3_nt: TGTGCCAGCAGTGCCTTTAGCGGGGGGACCGGGGAGCTGTTTTTT
cdr3_aa: CASSAFSGGTGELFF

v_call: TRBV2
clone_size: -
j_call: TRBJ1-2
d_call: TRBD1
cdr3_nt: TGTGCCAGCAGTGGAGGCGGGACAGGAATCGTTTCGGATCATGGCTACACCTTC
cdr3_aa: CASSGGGTGIVSDHGYTF

v_call: TRBV7-8
clone_size: many
j_call: TRBJ2-5
d_call: -
cdr3_nt: TGTGCCAGCAGCGCCTACCTTGGTCGCGGGGCCCAAGAGACCCAGTACTTC
cdr3_aa: CASSAYLGRGAQETQYF

v_call: TRBV12-3/TRBV12-4
clone_size: many
j_call: TRBJ2-3
d_call: -
cdr3_nt: TGTGCCAGCAGCGCAGGATTAGATACGCAGTATTTT
cdr3_aa: CASSAGLDTQYF

v_call: TRBV6-6
clone_size: -
j_call: TRBJ2-2
d_call: -
cdr3_nt: TGTGCCAGCAGTTACTCGCCCTGGGACATTCCCACCGGGGAGCTGTTTTTT
cdr3_aa: CASSYSPWDIPTGELFF

v_call: TRBV6-1
clone_size: -
j_call: TRBJ1-1
d_call: -
cdr3_nt: TGTACCAGCAGCCCTAACACTGAAGCTTTCTTT
cdr3_aa: CTSSPNTEAFF

v_call: TRBV10-3
clone_size: -
j_call: TRBJ1-5
d_call: -
cdr3_nt: TGTGCCATCAGTGAGTCGGGACAGCCCCAGCATTTT
cdr3_aa: CAISESGQPQHF

v_call: TRBV6-5
clone_size: -
j_call: TRBJ2-1
d_call: TRBD1
cdr3_nt: TGTGCCAGCAGCCCCGGGACAGGGGGAGGCAATGAGCAGTTCTTC
cdr3_aa: CASSPGTGGGNEQFF

v_call: TRBV27
clone_size: many
j_call: TRBJ1-5
d_call: -
cdr3_nt: TGTGCCAGCAGTGTCGGGGACCGACTAGCCGGGCCCCAGCATTTT
cdr3_aa: CASSVGDRLAGPQHF

v_call: TRBV7-9
clone_size: many
j_call: TRBJ2-1
d_call: -
cdr3_nt: TGTGCCAGCAGCTTAAGGAGGGATGAGCAGTTCTTC
cdr3_aa: CASSLRRDEQFF

v_call: TRBV7-9
clone_size: -
j_call: TRBJ2-4
d_call: -
cdr3_nt: TGTGCCAGCAGCTCCGATGACAGGTTGTTTGGCAAAAACATTCAGTACTTC
cdr3_aa: CASSSDDRLFGKNIQYF

v_call: TRBV14
clone_size: -
j_call: TRBJ2-1
d_call: -
cdr3_nt: TGTGCCAGCAGCCAAGTAGGGGGCTACAATGAGCAGTTCTTC
cdr3_aa: CASSQVGGYNEQFF

v_call: TRBV5-6
clone_size: few
j_call: TRBJ1-2
d_call: TRBD1
cdr3_nt: TGTGCCAGCAGCTTGGAGGGGGCTAAGGGCTACACCTTC
cdr3_aa: CASSLEGAKGYTF

v_call: TRBV12-3/TRBV12-4
clone_size: -
j_call: TRBJ2-2
d_call: -
cdr3_nt: TGTGCCAGCGCGGGGACGGCTTCTTTCCCCGGGGAGCTGTTTTTT
cdr3_aa: CASAGTASFPGELFF

v_call: TRBV11-2
clone_size: few
j_call: TRBJ1-2
d_call: TRBD1
cdr3_nt: TGTGCCAGCAGCTTAGGTTCCGGGACAGGGGATGGCTACACCTTC
cdr3_aa: CASSLGSGTGDGYTF

v_call: TRBV6-1
clone_size: -
j_call: TRBJ2-5
d_call: TRBD2
cdr3_nt: TGTGCCAGCAGTGATTTTGGGTTAGCGGGGCCCCCAGTCGAGACCCAGTACTTC
cdr3_aa: CASSDFGLAGPPVETQYF

v_call: TRBV20-1
clone_size: few
j_call: TRBJ1-5
d_call: TRBD1
cdr3_nt: TGCAGTGCCGGGGGACAGGACAGTAGCAATCAGCCCCAGCATTTT
cdr3_aa: CSAGGQDSSNQPQHF

v_call: TRBV7-8
clone_size: many
j_call: TRBJ2-7
d_call: TRBD2
cdr3_nt: TGTGCCAGCGGACTAGCGGGGGGGTCAAGCTCCTACGAGCAGTACTTC
cdr3_aa: CASGLAGGSSSYEQYF

v_call: TRBV7-3
clone_size: few
j_call: TRBJ2-2
d_call: -
cdr3_nt: TGTGCCAGCAGCGCTTACATAAGTCGGACCGGGGAGCTGTTTTTT
cdr3_aa: CASSAYISRTGELFF

v_call: TRBV7-8
clone_size: -
j_call: TRBJ1-5
d_call: -
cdr3_nt: TGTGCCAGCAGCTCCCCCCGGGGACGGTATCAGCCCCAGCATTTT
cdr3_aa: CASSSPRGRYQPQHF

v_call: TRBV19
clone_size: -
j_call: TRBJ2-2
d_call: -
cdr3_nt: TGTGCCAGTAGTATGCGGCGAGGGGGGGACACCGGGGAGCTGTTTTTT
cdr3_aa: CASSMRRGGDTGELFF

v_call: TRBV7-6
clone_size: few
j_call: TRBJ2-3
d_call: TRBD2
cdr3_nt: TGTGCCAGCAGCTTACGGGGGGGCCTAAAAGATACGCAGTATTTT
cdr3_aa: CASSLRGGLKDTQYF

v_call: TRBV10-3
clone_size: -
j_call: TRBJ2-1
d_call: -
cdr3_nt: TGTGCCATCAGTGAGGAAGGGCTTAATGAGCAGTTCTTC
cdr3_aa: CAISEEGLNEQFF

v_call: TRBV14
clone_size: -
j_call: TRBJ1-2
d_call: -
cdr3_nt: TGTGCCAGCAGCCAAGAACTCCGGGGCCGGGAAGGCTACACCTTC
cdr3_aa: CASSQELRGREGYTF

v_call: TRBV9
clone_size: -
j_call: TRBJ2-7
d_call: TRBD2
cdr3_nt: TGTGCCAGCAGCGTAGCGGGAGGGGGGAACGAGCAGTACTTC
cdr3_aa: CASSVAGGGNEQYF

v_call: TRBV9
clone_size: -
j_call: TRBJ2-5
d_call: TRBD2
cdr3_nt: TGTGCCAGCAGCGCCAGCGGGGGGCGGGAGACCCAGTACTTC
cdr3_aa: CASSASGGRETQYF

v_call: TRBV2
clone_size: -
j_call: TRBJ2-2
d_call: TRBD2
cdr3_nt: TGTGCCAGCAGTGAAGGAGGCATTCTTGTACTAGCGGGGTCTGCCACCGGGGAGCTGTTTTTT
cdr3_aa: CASSEGGILVLAGSATGELFF

v_call: TRBV6-5
clone_size: many
j_call: TRBJ1-2
d_call: -
cdr3_nt: TGTGCCAGCAGTTACTGGGGCTGGGAATTTGGCTACACCTTC
cdr3_aa: CASSYWGWEFGYTF

v_call: TRBV12-3/TRBV12-4
clone_size: few
j_call: TRBJ2-5
d_call: -
cdr3_nt: TGTGCCAGCAGAAGGGGGGTGGCGGAGACCCAGTACTTC
cdr3_aa: CASRRGVAETQYF

v_call: TRBV5-4
clone_size: many
j_call: TRBJ2-2
d_call: TRBD1
cdr3_nt: TGTGCCAGCAGCCGCGGGACAGGGGGCCCCGGGGAGCTGTTTTTT
cdr3_aa: CASSRGTGGPGELFF

v_call: TRBV7-9
clone_size: -
j_call: TRBJ2-6
d_call: -
cdr3_nt: TGTGCCAGCAGCTTAATTGGGGATACTGGGGCCAACGTCCTGACTTTC
cdr3_aa: CASSLIGDTGANVLTF

v_call: TRBV5-6
clone_size: -
j_call: TRBJ2-1
d_call: TRBD2
cdr3_nt: TGTGCCAGCAGCCCCTGGACTAGCGGGGGCTACAATGAGCAGTTCTTC
cdr3_aa: CASSPWTSGGYNEQFF

v_call: TRBV12-3/TRBV12-4
clone_size: -
j_call: TRBJ1-1
d_call: -
cdr3_nt: TGTGCCAGCAGTTCAGTCATCCTTGCGGGGGGCACTGAAGCTTTCTTT
cdr3_aa: CASSSVILAGGTEAFF

v_call: TRBV6-5
clone_size: -
j_call: TRBJ2-5
d_call: -
cdr3_nt: TGTGCCAGCAGTTCGCGACAGGGAGGGGGAGAGACCCAGTACTTC
cdr3_aa: CASSSRQGGGETQYF

v_call: TRBV6-2/TRBV6-3
clone_size: few
j_call: TRBJ2-1
d_call: TRBD2
cdr3_nt: TGTGCCAGCATCTCACTAGCGGGGGGTTCTTATGAGCAGTTCTTC
cdr3_aa: CASISLAGGSYEQFF

v_call: TRBV27
clone_size: -
j_call: TRBJ2-7
d_call: -
cdr3_nt: TGTGCCAGCAGTTTCGGGCCAGTCTCCTACGAGCAGTACTTC
cdr3_aa: CASSFGPVSYEQYF

v_call: TRBV4-1
clone_size: -
j_call: TRBJ2-3
d_call: -
cdr3_nt: TGCGCCAGCAGCCTCTTTAGGCCCGAAGGAGCAGATACGCAGTATTTT
cdr3_aa: CASSLFRPEGADTQYF

v_call: TRBV6-1
clone_size: many
j_call: TRBJ2-7
d_call: -
cdr3_nt: TGTGCCAGCAGTGAAGCTTCGGGGGTCCCTGGCTACGAGCAGTACTTC
cdr3_aa: CASSEASGVPGYEQYF

v_call: TRBV5-6
clone_size: few
j_call: TRBJ2-7
d_call: -
cdr3_nt: TGTGCCAGCAGCTTGGGGCCTTCCGAGCAGTACTTC
cdr3_aa: CASSLGPSEQYF

v_call: TRBV6-1
clone_size: few
j_call: TRBJ2-7
d_call: -
cdr3_nt: TGTGCCAGCAGACCCACAGGGCGTCAAACTCAAATAGCATCCTACGAGCAGTACTTC
cdr3_aa: CASRPTGRQTQIASYEQYF

v_call: TRBV7-7
clone_size: few
j_call: TRBJ2-5
d_call: -
cdr3_nt: TGTGCTAGCAGCTCCGAGACAGAAGAGACCCAGTACTTC
cdr3_aa: CASSSETEETQYF

v_call: TRBV12-3/TRBV12-4
clone_size: -
j_call: TRBJ2-3
d_call: TRBD2
cdr3_nt: TGTGCCACTTCAAAAAGCGGGGGTAGCACAGATACGCAGTATTTT
cdr3_aa: CATSKSGGSTDTQYF

v_call: TRBV4-2
clone_size: -
j_call: TRBJ1-1
d_call: -
cdr3_nt: TGTGCCAGCAGCCAAGATTACGGATACACTGAAGCTTTCTTT
cdr3_aa: CASSQDYGYTEAFF